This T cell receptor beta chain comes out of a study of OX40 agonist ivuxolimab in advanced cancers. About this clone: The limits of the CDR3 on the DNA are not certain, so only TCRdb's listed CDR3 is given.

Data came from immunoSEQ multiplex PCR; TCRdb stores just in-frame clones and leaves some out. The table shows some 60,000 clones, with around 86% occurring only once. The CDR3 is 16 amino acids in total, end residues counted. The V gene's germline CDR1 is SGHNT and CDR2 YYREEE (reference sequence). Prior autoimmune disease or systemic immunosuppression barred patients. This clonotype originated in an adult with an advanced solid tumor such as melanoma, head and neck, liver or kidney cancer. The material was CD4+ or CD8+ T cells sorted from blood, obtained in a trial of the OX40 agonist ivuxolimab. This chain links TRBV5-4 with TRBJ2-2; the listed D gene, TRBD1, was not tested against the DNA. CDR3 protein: CASSFGPGRNTGELFF.